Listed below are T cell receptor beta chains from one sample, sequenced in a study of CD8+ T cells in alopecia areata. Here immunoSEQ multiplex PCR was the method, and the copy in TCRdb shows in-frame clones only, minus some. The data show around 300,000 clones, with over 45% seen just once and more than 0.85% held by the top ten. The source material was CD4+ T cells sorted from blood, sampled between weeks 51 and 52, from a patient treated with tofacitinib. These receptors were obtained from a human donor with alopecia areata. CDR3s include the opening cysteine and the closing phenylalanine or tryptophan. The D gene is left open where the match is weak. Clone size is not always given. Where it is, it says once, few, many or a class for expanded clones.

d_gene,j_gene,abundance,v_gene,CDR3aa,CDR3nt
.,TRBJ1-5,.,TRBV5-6,CASSLGHFSNQPQHF,TGTGCCAGCAGCTTGGGACACTTTAGCAATCAGCCCCAGCATTTT
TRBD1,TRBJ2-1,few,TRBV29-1,CSVEDPPTGNEQFF,TGCAGCGTTGAAGATCCCCCGACAGGGAATGAGCAGTTCTTC
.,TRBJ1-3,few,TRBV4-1,CASSRPGVSGNTIYF,TGCGCCAGCAGCCGCCCCGGGGTCTCTGGAAACACCATATATTTT
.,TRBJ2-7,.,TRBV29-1,CSVQGGPYEQYF,TGCAGCGTTCAGGGGGGCCCCTACGAGCAGTACTTC
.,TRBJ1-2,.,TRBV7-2,CASSTQDSPGGYTF,TGTGCCAGCAGCACACAGGACAGCCCAGGAGGCTACACCTTC
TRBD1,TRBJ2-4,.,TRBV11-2,CASRSAGTEKNIQYF,TGTGCCAGCAGGTCAGCCGGGACAGAGAAAAACATTCAGTACTTC
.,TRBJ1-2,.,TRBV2,CASSVQNYYGYTF,TGTGCCAGCAGTGTCCAGAATTATTATGGCTACACCTTC
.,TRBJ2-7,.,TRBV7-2,CASSLAEAYEQYF,TGTGCCAGCAGCTTAGCCGAGGCTTACGAGCAGTACTTC
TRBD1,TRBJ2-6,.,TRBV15,CATSHAGDPGQDSGANVLTF,TGTGCCACCAGCCACGCAGGCGATCCGGGACAGGATTCTGGGGCCAACGTCCTGACTTTC
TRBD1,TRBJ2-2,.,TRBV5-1,CAMTGRNTGELFF,TGCGCCATGACAGGGAGAAACACCGGGGAGCTGTTTTTT
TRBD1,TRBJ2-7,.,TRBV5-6,CASSSTGQSSYEQYF,TGTGCCAGCAGCTCTACGGGACAGAGCTCCTACGAGCAGTACTTC
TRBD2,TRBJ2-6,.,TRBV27,CASSFGGTGANVLTF,TGTGCCAGCAGTTTCGGGGGGACTGGGGCCAACGTCCTGACTTTC
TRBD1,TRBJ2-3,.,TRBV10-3,CAISTTGPTDTQYF,TGTGCCATCAGTACGACAGGGCCCACAGATACGCAGTATTTT
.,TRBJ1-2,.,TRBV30,CAWNPLPLGYTF,TGTGCCTGGAACCCACTTCCCTTAGGCTACACCTTC
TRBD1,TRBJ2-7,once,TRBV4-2,CASSQEGQVGYEQYF,TGTGCCAGCAGCCAAGAGGGACAGGTTGGCTACGAGCAGTACTTC
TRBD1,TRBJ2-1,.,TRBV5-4,CASSLPAGQGTDEQFF,TGTGCCAGCAGCTTACCTGCGGGACAGGGCACCGATGAGCAGTTCTTC
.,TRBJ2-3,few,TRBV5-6,CASSLNTDTQYF,TGTGCCAGCAGTCTAAACACAGATACGCAGTATTTT
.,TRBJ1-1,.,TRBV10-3,CAISESNRVNTEAFF,TGTGCCATCAGTGAGTCGAACAGAGTGAACACTGAAGCTTTCTTT
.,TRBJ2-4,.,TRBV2,CASSDWVLENIQYF,TGTGCCAGCAGTGATTGGGTCCTGGAGAACATTCAGTACTTC
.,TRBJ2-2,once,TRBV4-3,CASSQDQGNTGELFF,TGCGCCAGCAGCCAAGATCAGGGGAACACCGGGGAGCTGTTTTTT
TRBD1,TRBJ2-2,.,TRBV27,CASSPQGVGELFF,TGTGCCAGCAGTCCCCAGGGGGTAGGGGAGCTGTTTTTT
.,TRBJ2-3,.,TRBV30,CAWSVIVDTQYF,TGTGCCTGGAGTGTAATCGTGGATACGCAGTATTTT
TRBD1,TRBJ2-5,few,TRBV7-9,CASSPTGLQETQYF,TGTGCCAGCAGCCCGACAGGGCTCCAAGAGACCCAGTACTTC
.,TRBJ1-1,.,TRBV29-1,CSVRDGSNTEAFF,TGCAGCGTCCGGGACGGTTCGAACACTGAAGCTTTCTTT
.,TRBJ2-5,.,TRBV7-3,CASSLGVKETQYF,TGTGCCAGCAGCTTAGGGGTTAAAGAGACCCAGTACTTC
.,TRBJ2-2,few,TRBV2,CASSAQTANTGELFF,TGTGCCAGCAGCGCCCAGACAGCGAACACCGGGGAGCTGTTTTTT
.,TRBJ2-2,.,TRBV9,CASSPPGGRGTGELFF,TGTGCCAGCAGCCCCCCGGGGGGCCGGGGCACCGGGGAGCTGTTTTTT
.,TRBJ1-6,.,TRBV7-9,CASSPDTNYNSPLHF,TGTGCCAGCAGCCCCGACACCAACTATAATTCACCCCTCCACTTT
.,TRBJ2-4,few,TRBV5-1,CASSLASQGDIQYF,TGCGCCAGCAGCTTGGCTTCACAGGGAGACATTCAGTACTTC
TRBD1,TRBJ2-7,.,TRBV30,CAWRSDRGDSYEQYF,TGTGCCTGGAGAAGCGACAGGGGAGACTCCTACGAGCAGTACTTC
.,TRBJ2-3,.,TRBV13,CASSLRSGGDTQYF,TGTGCCAGCAGCTTAAGGTCTGGGGGAGATACGCAGTATTTT
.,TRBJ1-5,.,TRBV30,CAWSPPVNQPQHF,TGTGCCTGGAGCCCCCCGGTCAATCAGCCCCAGCATTTT
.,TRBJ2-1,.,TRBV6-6,CASSLDGLQNNEQFF,TGTGCCAGCAGTCTTGACGGACTACAAAACAATGAGCAGTTCTTC
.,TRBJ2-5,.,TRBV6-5,CASSPPGVLGTQYF,TGTGCCAGCAGTCCCCCTGGGGTTTTAGGGACCCAGTACTTC
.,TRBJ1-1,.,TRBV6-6,CASSYQGSITEAFF,TGTGCCAGCAGTTATCAGGGGAGTATTACTGAAGCTTTCTTT
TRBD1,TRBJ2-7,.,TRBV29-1,CSVQGAYREQYF,TGCAGCGTGCAGGGGGCGTATAGGGAGCAGTACTTC
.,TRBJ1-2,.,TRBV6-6,CASSYRRGYTF,TGTGCCAGCAGTTACCGCAGAGGCTACACCTTC
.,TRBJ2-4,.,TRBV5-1,CASSFGTPGDIQYF,TGCGCCAGCAGCTTCGGGACTCCCGGGGACATTCAGTACTTC
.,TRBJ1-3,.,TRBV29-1,CSVVAGSGNTIYF,TGCAGCGTCGTCGCGGGGTCTGGAAACACCATATATTTT
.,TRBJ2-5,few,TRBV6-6,CASSYLETQYF,TGTGCCAGCAGTTACCTGGAGACCCAGTACTTC
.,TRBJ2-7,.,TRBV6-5,CASRNRRGSSYEQYF,TGTGCCAGCAGGAACCGAAGGGGGAGCTCCTACGAGCAGTACTTC
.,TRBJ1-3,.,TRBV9,CASSSQTSGNTIYF,TGTGCCAGCAGCTCTCAAACCTCTGGAAACACCATATATTTT
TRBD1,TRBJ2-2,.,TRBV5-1,CASSLRLPGQGSNGELFF,TGCGCCAGCAGCCTTCGGCTTCCGGGACAGGGGTCGAACGGGGAGCTGTTTTTT
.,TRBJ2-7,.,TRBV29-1,CSVRDGGYEQYF,TGCAGCGTCCGGGACGGTGGCTACGAGCAGTACTTC
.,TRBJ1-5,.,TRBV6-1,CASSVEGGGRQPQHF,TGTGCCAGCAGTGTGGAGGGAGGAGGACGTCAGCCCCAGCATTTT
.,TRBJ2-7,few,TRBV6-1,CASSELRGSSYEQYF,TGTGCCAGCAGTGAGTTAAGGGGGAGCTCCTACGAGCAGTACTTC
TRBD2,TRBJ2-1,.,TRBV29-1,CSAGLADNEQFF,TGCAGCGCGGGACTAGCCGACAATGAGCAGTTCTTC
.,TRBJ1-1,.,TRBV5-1,CASSLPEARAIAFF,TGCGCCAGCAGCTTGCCAGAAGCCCGGGCGATAGCTTTCTTT
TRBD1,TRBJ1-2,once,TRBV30,CAWSGTATSYGYTF,TGTGCCTGGAGCGGGACAGCAACCTCCTATGGCTACACCTTC
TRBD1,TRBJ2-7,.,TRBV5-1,CASSVDRDNEQYF,TGCGCCAGCAGCGTGGACAGGGATAACGAGCAGTACTTC
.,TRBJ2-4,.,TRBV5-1,CASSLVGAENIQYF,TGCGCCAGCAGCTTGGTAGGTGCCGAAAACATTCAGTACTTC
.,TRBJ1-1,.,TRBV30,CACKISWIREAEAFF,TGTGCCTGTAAAATATCATGGATCAGGGAGGCTGAAGCTTTCTTT
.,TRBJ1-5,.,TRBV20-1,CSATHGAAQHF,TGCAGTGCTACTCACGGGGCAGCCCAGCATTTT
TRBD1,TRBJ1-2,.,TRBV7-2,CASSLYGQGAGGYTF,TGTGCCAGCAGCTTATACGGACAGGGGGCAGGTGGCTACACCTTC